This TCR beta chain appears in the sequencing data of a study of blood T cell repertoires in COVID-19. Study background: Samples taken during acute and convalescent COVID-19 were collected in the United States, Italy and Spain.

Per germline, CDR1 DFQATT and CDR2 SNEGSKA (reference sequence). The CDR3 consists of 11 residues. Seattle enrolled patients during active infection and tracked them longitudinally. In the original workflow: Scientists estimated how many nucleated cells there were by amplifying reference gene primers. The repertoire was sequenced with immunoSEQ multiplex PCR; TCRdb's copy has only in-frame clones and lacks some. V, J and clone size derive from that table, while D and trimming were established from the DNA sequence. The sample includes more than 65,000 clones, approximately 80% of them seen just once.

The chain employs TRBV20-1 and TRBJ1-1, with D perhaps matching TRBD1 (6 bases). Sequencing was done on a sample of peripheral blood. The clonotype comes from a man aged 25 to 40 with COVID-19, enrolled during active disease. Here the CDR3 DNA reads TGCAGGTCACAGGGGAACACTGAAGCTTTCTTT. Its translation: CRSQGNTEAFF.